Reported below is one T cell receptor beta chain. The source of the sample is a study of shared T cell receptors in the human thymus. Germline V gene lookup returns CDR1 DFQATT and CDR2 SNEGSKA (reference sequence). The ends were cut back, 2 bases at V and 9 bases at J, with 10 bases in the middle. The CDR3 consists of 11 residues. Libraries were prepared by immunoSEQ multiplex PCR; TCRdb keeps only in-frame clonotypes and omits some of them. This table holds 700,000 or so clones, 80% to 90% found once. This same sample was also taken into another study, of human thymus T cells. In that study: Thymic tissue was derived from resections collected during corrective heart surgery. Among thymic and blood repertoires, usage of V and J genes appeared biased. Thymic repertoires from unrelated individuals overlapped highly, related research reported.

The sequenced sample was thymocytes. The chain carries TRBV20-1 and TRBJ1-2; D call uncertain. This TCR was recovered from a girl under three years old with a congenital heart defect. This chain's CDR3 is CSARPEESYTF. The CDR3 DNA follows: TGCAGTGCTAGACCGGAGGAGAGCTACACCTTC.